The 18 T cell receptor beta chains reported below all come from one sample, sequenced in a study of cytotoxic CD8 clonotypes in ibrutinib-treated CLL. The data were produced by immunoSEQ multiplex PCR, yet TCRdb's version contains in-frame clones alone and is incomplete. The sample comprises some 85,000 clones, roughly three quarters of which are singletons, and approximately 25% rests with the top ten. This material consisted of PBMCs, taken after 24 months of ibrutinib treatment. The receptor source for this set is a human donor with chronic lymphocytic leukemia.

This clone was recorded a few times. J is TRBJ2-7 and V is TRBV7-9; 8 bases align to TRBD2. J gave up 4 bases and V 8 bases, and 13 bases lay outside the gene matches. The CDR3 contains 15 residues. Germline assignment: CDR1 SEHNR and CDR2 FQNEAQ (reference sequence). The CDR3 DNA reads TGTGCCAGCGCCATTTGGGCGGGAGGTTTATACGAGCAGTACTTC. As protein: CASAIWAGGLYEQYF.

The chain combines TRBV29-1 with TRBJ2-2; 8 nucleotides agree with TRBD1. The V and J ends lost 6 bases and 4 bases, in that order; junction bases with no gene match: 19. Germline CDR1 and CDR2: SQVTM and ANQGSEA. CDR3 size: 18 residues. The CDR3 is CSVNVRQGSTRGTGELFF. The CDR3 DNA reads as TGCAGCGTCAATGTTCGACAGGGGTCCACTCGAGGCACCGGGGAGCTGTTTTTT.

This clone was recorded once. V usage is TRBV2 and J usage is TRBJ2-7, with unresolved D. CDR3 size: 10 residues. CDR1 is SNHLY, CDR2 FYNNEI, per germline. V gave up 6 bases and J gave up 6 bases, with 6 bases separating them. The CDR3 region is CASRALEQYF. Here the CDR3 DNA reads TGTGCCAGCAGGGCCCTCGAGCAGTACTTC.

The chain uses TRBV28 and TRBJ2-1; no firm D call. There are 12 residues in the CDR3. The germline gives CDR1 MDHEN, CDR2 SYDVKM. Trimming cost V 4 bases and J 6 bases, with 7 bases left between them. The CDR3 loop is CASSSLGNEQFF. CDR3 DNA: TGTGCCAGCAGTTCCCTCGGCAATGAGCAGTTCTTC.

The V call is TRBV10-2, the J call TRBJ2-1; the D gene is possibly TRBD1 (7 bases). Trimming stripped 4 bases from V and 0 bases from J, with 22 bases between. Per the germline V gene, CDR1 is WSHSY and CDR2 is SAAADI. CDR3 length: 19 amino acids. The CDR3 nucleotides are TGCGCCAGCAGTGGGGGGGACAGCTTAGCGGAGAGCTCCTACAATGAGCAGTTCTTC. Its translation is CASSGGDSLAESSYNEQFF.

This chain connects TRBV29-1 to TRBJ2-1; TRBD2 aligns across 9 bases. In germline, CDR1 is SQVTM, CDR2 ANQGSEA. This CDR3 has 14 amino acids. V was clipped by 2 bases and J by 5 bases; unmatched bases: 4. This CDR3 reads CSVEKTSGHNEQFF. The CDR3, as DNA: TGCAGCGTTGAAAAGACTAGCGGCCACAATGAGCAGTTCTTC.

This chain uses TRBV7-6 with TRBJ1-2; 9 positions agree with TRBD1. There are 13 residues in the CDR3. V trimming: 5 bases; J trimming: 7 bases; junction bases outside the gene matches: 5. Germline V gene data show CDR1 as SGHVS and CDR2 as FNYEAQ. CDR3 nucleotides: TGTGCCAGCAGCCGGGACAGGGCGGGTGGCTACACCTTC. It translates to CASSRDRAGGYTF.

The chain links TRBV4-2 to TRBJ1-5; D gene unclear. This CDR3 has 13 residues. CDR1 and CDR2 from the germline V gene are LGHNA and YNFKEQ. Trimming cost V 5 bases and J 5 bases, with 10 bases left between them. Written as DNA, the CDR3 is TGTGCCAGCAGCGCAACGAAGGATCAGCCCCAGCATTTT. Its protein product is CASSATKDQPQHF.

Here the CDR3 reads CASSPGQSLWGYTF. The CDR3 DNA reads TGTGCCAGCAGCCCGGGACAGAGCTTATGGGGCTACACCTTC. The J gene is TRBJ1-2, the V gene TRBV27; 7 bases are shared with TRBD1. Germline V CDR1 and CDR2: MNHEY, SMNVEV (reference sequence). V lost 6 bases, J lost 8 bases, and 12 bases stayed unmatched. There are 14 residues in the CDR3.

The gene calls are TRBV18 and TRBJ1-5; D ambiguous. The ends were cut back, 2 bases at V and 5 bases at J, with 7 bases in the middle. Germline loops: CDR1 KGHSH, CDR2 LQKENI. The CDR3 consists of 13 residues. CDR3: CASSPETDQPQHF. In DNA form, the CDR3 reads TGTGCCAGCTCACCAGAGACGGATCAGCCCCAGCATTTT.

The chain is built from TRBV19 and TRBJ1-2; perhaps TRBD1 as D (6 bases). CDR3 length equals 15 residues. Trimming pared 1 base from V and 4 bases from J, leaving 13 bases between. Germline CDR1 LNHDA, CDR2 SQIVND (reference sequence). The CDR3 nucleotides are TGTGCCAGTAGTATAGTGCAGGGGAAACTCTATGGCTACACCTTC. Its protein is CASSIVQGKLYGYTF.

V is TRBV5-1 and J is TRBJ1-2; 10 positions match TRBD1. CDR1 and CDR2 (germline): SGHRS, YFSETQ. This CDR3 region has 15 residues. V was pared by 0 bases and J by 3 bases, with 2 bases of the junction left unmatched. CDR3 region: CASSLEGTGDYGYTF. In DNA, the CDR3 is TGCGCCAGCAGCTTGGAGGGGACAGGGGACTATGGCTACACCTTC.

V is TRBV5-5 and J is TRBJ2-7; 11 bases map to TRBD2. The CDR3 runs 16 residues. In germline, CDR1 is SGHKS, CDR2 YYEKEE (reference sequence). With 2 bases clipped from V and 6 bases from J, the junction kept 10 bases outside the gene matches. This CDR3 is CASSLGGSGRAREQYF. In DNA form, the CDR3 reads TGTGCCAGCAGCTTAGGGGGTAGCGGGAGGGCCCGCGAGCAGTACTTC.

The chain couples TRBV6-1 to TRBJ1-2; D is uncertain. With 3 bases removed from V and 6 bases from J, the gap between germline ends came to 23 bases. CDR3 length: 17 residues. Germline CDR1 MNHNS, CDR2 SASEGT. The CDR3 region has the DNA TGTGCCAGCAGTGAGAACGAAGGAAGATGGAGTGAAGATGGCTACACCTTC. Translating gives CASSENEGRWSEDGYTF.

V and J are TRBV7-2 and TRBJ1-3; 7 bases line up with TRBD1. The CDR3 loop spans 14 amino acids. J lost 3 bases, V lost 5 bases, and 4 bases had no gene match. CDR1 and CDR2 from the germline V gene are SGHTA and FQGNSA. CDR3 protein: CASSADRVGNTIYF. As DNA, the CDR3 is TGTGCCAGCAGCGCCGACAGGGTTGGAAACACCATATATTTT.

V gene TRBV5-1 combines with J gene TRBJ2-7; D is unclear. The CDR3 sequence is 14 residues long. The V and J ends lost 2 bases and 2 bases respectively, with 11 bases between them. Germline loops: CDR1 SGHRS, CDR2 YFSETQ. The DNA of the CDR3 is TGCGCCAGCAGCTTATCCCTAGGCGCCTACGAGCAGTACTTC. It encodes CASSLSLGAYEQYF.

This sequence joins TRBV7-8 and TRBJ1-2; D is possibly TRBD1 (5 bases). CDR1 is SGHVS, CDR2 FQNEAQ, per germline. Trimming stripped 0 bases from V and 7 bases from J, with 9 bases between. This CDR3 region has 13 residues. This CDR3 is CASSLATGVGYTF. The CDR3 DNA sequence: TGTGCCAGCAGCTTAGCGACGGGGGTTGGCTACACCTTC.

The chain employs TRBV30 and TRBJ2-2; TRBD1 matches at 8 bases. Trimming cost V 0 bases and J 6 bases; bases outside gene matches: 9. The CDR3 spans 16 residues. The germline V gene has CDR1 GTSNPN and CDR2 SVGIG (reference sequence). Here the CDR3 reads CAWSVQGAASAGELFF. In DNA, the CDR3 is TGTGCCTGGAGTGTTCAGGGGGCGGCTAGTGCCGGGGAGCTGTTTTTT.